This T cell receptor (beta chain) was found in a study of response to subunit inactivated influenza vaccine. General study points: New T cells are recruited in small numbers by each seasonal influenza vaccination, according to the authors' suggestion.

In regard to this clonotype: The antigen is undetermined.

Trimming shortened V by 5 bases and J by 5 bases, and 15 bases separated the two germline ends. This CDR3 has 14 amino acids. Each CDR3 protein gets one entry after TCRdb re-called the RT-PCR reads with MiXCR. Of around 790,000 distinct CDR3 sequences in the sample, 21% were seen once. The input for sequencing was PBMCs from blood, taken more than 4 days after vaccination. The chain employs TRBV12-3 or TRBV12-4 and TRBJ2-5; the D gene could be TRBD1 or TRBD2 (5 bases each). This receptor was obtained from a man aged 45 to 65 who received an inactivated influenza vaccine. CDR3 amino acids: CASSPLGTVETQYF. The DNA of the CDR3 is TGTGCCAGCAGTCCCCTAGGGACCGTCGAGACCCAGTACTTC.